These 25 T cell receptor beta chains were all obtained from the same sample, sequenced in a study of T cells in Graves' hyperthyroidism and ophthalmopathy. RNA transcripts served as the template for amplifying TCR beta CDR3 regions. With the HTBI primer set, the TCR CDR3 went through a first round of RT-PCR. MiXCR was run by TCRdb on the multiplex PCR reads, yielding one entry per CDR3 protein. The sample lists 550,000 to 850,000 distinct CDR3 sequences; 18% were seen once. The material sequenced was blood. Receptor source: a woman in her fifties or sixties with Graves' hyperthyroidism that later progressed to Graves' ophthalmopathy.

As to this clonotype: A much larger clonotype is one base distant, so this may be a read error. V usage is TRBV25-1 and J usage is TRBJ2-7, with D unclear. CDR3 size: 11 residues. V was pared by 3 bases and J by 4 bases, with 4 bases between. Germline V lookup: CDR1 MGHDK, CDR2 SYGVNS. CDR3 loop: CASSDPYEQYF. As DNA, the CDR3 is TGTGCCAGCAGTGACCCTTACGAGCAGTACTTC.

CDR3 amino acids: CSVYRDSYEQYF. The CDR3, as DNA: TGCAGTGTATATCGGGACAGCTACGAGCAGTACTTC. This chain uses TRBV20-1 with TRBJ2-7, with 7 nucleotides matching TRBD1. CDR1 and CDR2 from the germline V gene are DFQATT and SNEGSKA (reference sequence). This CDR3 region has 12 residues. V shed 7 bases, J shed 3 bases, and the junction held 6 bases outside the gene matches.

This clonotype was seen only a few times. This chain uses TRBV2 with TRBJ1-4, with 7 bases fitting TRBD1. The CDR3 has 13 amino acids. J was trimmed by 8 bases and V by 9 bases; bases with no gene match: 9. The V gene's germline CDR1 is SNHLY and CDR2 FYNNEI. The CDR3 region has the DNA TGTGCCAGGGCAGGGGGAGCGGGCGAAAAACTGTTTTTT. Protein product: CARAGGAGEKLFF.

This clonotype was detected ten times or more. The CDR3 reads CASSPGVFQHF. CDR3 DNA: TGTGCCAGCAGCCCAGGGGTGTTCCAGCATTTT. V gene TRBV12-3 or TRBV12-4 combines with J gene TRBJ1-5; possibly TRBD1 for D (6 bases). Trimming left V 6 bases short and J 12 bases short, with 12 bases between. CDR3 length: 11 residues.

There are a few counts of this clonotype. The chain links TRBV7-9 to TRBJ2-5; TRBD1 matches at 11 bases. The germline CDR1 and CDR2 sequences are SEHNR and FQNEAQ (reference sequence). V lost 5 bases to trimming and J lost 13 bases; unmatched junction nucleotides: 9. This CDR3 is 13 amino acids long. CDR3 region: CASSTTTGQGGYF. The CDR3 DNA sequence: TGTGCCAGCAGCACAACGACGGGACAGGGGGGGTACTTC.

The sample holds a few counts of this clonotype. CDR3 bases: TGCAGTGCTACAGGGACAGGGGGAACGAACACTGAAGCTTTCTTT. Protein: CSATGTGGTNTEAFF. The chain carries TRBV20-1 and TRBJ1-1, with 11 nucleotides matching TRBD1. The CDR3 extends over 15 amino acids. Trimming removed 4 bases from V and 1 base from J; junction bases left unmatched: 5. Germline V CDR1 and CDR2: DFQATT, SNEGSKA (reference sequence).

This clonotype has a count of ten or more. The CDR3 loop is CASSLLGQGNQPQHF. In DNA form, the CDR3 reads TGTGCCAGCAGTTTGTTGGGGCAGGGAAATCAGCCCCAGCATTTT. This rearrangement joins TRBV12-3 or TRBV12-4 to TRBJ1-5; possible D gene TRBD1, 5 bases. CDR3 size: 15 residues. The V gene lost 3 bases and the J gene lost 4 bases, with 13 bases spanning the gap.

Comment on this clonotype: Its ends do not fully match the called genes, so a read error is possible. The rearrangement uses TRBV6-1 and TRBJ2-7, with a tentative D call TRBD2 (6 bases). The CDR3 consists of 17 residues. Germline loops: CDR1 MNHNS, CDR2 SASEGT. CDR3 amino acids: CASSSAGWSSIVYERYF. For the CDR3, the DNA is TGTGCCAGCAGCTCAGCGGGTTGGTCCTCGATCGTGTACGAGCGGTACTTC.

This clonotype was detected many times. This chain's CDR3 is CASSSTPGDYGYTF. As DNA, the CDR3 is TGTGCCAGCAGCTCCACCCCGGGCGACTATGGCTACACCTTC. The chain couples TRBV7-9 to TRBJ1-2; D is undetermined. The CDR3 runs 14 residues. With 4 bases removed from V and 3 bases from J, the gap between germline ends came to 12 bases. Germline values: CDR1 SEHNR, CDR2 FQNEAQ (reference sequence).

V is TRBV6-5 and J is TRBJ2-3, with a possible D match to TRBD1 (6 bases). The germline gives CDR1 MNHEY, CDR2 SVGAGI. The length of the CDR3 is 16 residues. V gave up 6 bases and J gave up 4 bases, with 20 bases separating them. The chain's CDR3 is CASSYGTLHLPDTQYF. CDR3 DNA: TGTGCCAGCAGCTACGGGACACTACATCTCCCAGATACGCAGTATTTT.

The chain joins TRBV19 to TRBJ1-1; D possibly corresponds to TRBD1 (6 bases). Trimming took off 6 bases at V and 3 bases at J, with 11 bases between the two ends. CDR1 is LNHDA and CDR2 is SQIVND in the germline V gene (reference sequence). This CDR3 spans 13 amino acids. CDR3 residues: CASRDTGYTEAFF. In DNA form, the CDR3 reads TGTGCCAGTAGAGATACAGGGTACACTGAAGCTTTCTTT.

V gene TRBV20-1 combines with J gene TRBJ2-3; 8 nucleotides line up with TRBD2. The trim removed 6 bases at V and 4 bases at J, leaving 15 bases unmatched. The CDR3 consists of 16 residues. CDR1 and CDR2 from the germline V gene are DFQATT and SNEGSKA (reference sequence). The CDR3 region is CSATRSGGGLADTQYF. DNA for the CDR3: TGCAGTGCCACCCGATCGGGGGGGGGGCTAGCAGATACGCAGTATTTT.

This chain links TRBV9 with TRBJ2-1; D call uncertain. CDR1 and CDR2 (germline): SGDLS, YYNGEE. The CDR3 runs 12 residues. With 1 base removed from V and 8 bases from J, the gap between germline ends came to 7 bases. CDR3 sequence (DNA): TGTGCCAGCAGCGTAAATGGCTATGAGCAGTTCTTC. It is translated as CASSVNGYEQFF.

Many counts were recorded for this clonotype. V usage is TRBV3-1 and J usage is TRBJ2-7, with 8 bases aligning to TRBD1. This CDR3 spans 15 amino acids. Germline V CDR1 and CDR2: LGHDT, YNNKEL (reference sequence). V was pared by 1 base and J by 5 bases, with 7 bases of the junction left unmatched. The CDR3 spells CASSQVAGGQHEQYF. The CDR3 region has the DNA TGTGCCAGCAGCCAAGTCGCAGGGGGCCAACACGAGCAGTACTTC.

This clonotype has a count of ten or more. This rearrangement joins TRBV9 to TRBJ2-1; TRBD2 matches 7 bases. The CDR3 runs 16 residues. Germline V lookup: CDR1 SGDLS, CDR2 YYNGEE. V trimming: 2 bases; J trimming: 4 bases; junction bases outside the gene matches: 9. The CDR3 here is CASSVGGQGGYNEQFF. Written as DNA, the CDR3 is TGTGCCAGCAGCGTCGGCGGCCAGGGAGGGTACAATGAGCAGTTCTTC.

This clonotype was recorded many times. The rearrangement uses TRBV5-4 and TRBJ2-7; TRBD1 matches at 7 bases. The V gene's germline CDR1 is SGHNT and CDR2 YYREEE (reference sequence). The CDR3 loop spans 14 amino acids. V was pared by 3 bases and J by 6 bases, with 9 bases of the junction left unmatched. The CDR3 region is CASSSQTGTGEQYF. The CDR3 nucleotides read TGTGCCAGCAGCTCGCAGACAGGGACGGGCGAGCAGTACTTC.

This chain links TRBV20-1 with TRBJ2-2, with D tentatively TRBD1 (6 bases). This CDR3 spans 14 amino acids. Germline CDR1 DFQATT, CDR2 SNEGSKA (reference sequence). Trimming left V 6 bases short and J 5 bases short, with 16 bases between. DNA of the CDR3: TGCAGTGCACGGAGACAGGAGGCGACCGGGGAGCTGTTTTTT. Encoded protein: CSARRQEATGELFF.

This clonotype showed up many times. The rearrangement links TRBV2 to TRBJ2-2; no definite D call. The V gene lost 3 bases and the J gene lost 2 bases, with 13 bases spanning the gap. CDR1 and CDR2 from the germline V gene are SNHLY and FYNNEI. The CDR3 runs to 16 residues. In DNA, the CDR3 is TGTGCCAGCAGTGACCCCGCCGAGGCCAACACCGGGGAGCTGTTTTTT. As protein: CASSDPAEANTGELFF.

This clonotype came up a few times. CDR3 coding DNA: TGCGCCAGCAGCCAAGAGGGGCAGGGCGATCAGCCCCAGCATTTT. It is translated as CASSQEGQGDQPQHF. V gene TRBV4-1 combines with J gene TRBJ1-5; possibly TRBD1 for D (5 bases). V lost 0 bases and J lost 5, with 11 bases in between. CDR3 length: 15 residues. From germline, CDR1 is MGHRA and CDR2 YSYEKL.

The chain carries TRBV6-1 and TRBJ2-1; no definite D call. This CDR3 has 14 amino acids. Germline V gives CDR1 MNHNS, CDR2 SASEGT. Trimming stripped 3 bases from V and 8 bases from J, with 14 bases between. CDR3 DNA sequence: TGTGCCAGCAGTGAGTCCCTCCCCGATGATGAGCAGTTCTTC. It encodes CASSESLPDDEQFF.

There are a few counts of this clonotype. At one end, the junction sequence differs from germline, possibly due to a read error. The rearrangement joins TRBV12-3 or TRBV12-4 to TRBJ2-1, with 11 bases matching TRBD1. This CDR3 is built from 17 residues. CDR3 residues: CATSETGTGGFGNEQFF. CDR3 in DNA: TGTGCCACCAGTGAAACCGGGACAGGGGGTTTCGGCAATGAGCAGTTCTTC.

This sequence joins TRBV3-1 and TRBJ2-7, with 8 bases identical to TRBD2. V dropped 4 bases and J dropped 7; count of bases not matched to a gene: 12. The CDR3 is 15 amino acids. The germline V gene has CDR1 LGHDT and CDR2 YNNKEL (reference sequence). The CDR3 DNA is TGTGCCAGCAGCCCGCGACTAGCGCCCCTTCCTGAGCAGTACTTC. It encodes CASSPRLAPLPEQYF.

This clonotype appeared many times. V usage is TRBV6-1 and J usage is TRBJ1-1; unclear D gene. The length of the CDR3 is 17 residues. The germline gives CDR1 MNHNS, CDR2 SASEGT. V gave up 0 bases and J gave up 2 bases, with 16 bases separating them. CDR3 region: CASSEAGWTDRNTEAFF. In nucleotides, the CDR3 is TGTGCCAGCAGTGAAGCCGGATGGACCGACCGCAACACTGAAGCTTTCTTT.

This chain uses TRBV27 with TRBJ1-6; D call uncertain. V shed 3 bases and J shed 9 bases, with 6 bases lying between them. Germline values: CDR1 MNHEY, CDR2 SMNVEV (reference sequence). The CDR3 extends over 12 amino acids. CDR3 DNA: TGTGCCAGCAGTTTCTGGGGTTCACCCCTCCACTTT. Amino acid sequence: CASSFWGSPLHF.

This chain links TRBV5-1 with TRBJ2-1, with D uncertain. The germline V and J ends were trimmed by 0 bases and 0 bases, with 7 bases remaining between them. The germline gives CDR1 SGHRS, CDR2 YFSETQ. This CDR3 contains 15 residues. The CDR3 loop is CASSLVKSSYNEQFF. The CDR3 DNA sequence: TGCGCCAGCAGCTTGGTCAAGAGCTCCTACAATGAGCAGTTCTTC. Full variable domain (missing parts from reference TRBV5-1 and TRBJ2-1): KAGVTQTPRYLIKTRGQQVTLSCSPISGHRSVSWYQQTPGQGLQFLFEYFSETQRNKGNFPGRFSGRQFSNSRSEMNVSTLELGDSALYLCASSLVKSSYNEQFFGPGTRLTVL.